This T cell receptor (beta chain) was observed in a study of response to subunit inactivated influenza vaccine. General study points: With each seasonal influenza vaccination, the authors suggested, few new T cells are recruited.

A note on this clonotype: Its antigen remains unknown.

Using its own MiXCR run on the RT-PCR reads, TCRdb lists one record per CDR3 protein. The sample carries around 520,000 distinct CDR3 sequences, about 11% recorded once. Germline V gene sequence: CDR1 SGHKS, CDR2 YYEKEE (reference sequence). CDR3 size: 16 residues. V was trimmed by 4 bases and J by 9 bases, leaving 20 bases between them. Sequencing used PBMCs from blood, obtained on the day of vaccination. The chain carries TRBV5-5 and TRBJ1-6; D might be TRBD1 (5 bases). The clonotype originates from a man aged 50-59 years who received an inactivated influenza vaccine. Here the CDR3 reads CASSPTGFSERSPLHF. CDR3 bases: TGTGCCAGCAGCCCTACAGGTTTTTCCGAACGTTCACCCCTCCACTTT.